One and the same sample provided the 10 T cell receptor beta chains below, sequenced in a study of T cell responses to AZD1222 COVID-19 vaccine. This table comes from immunoSEQ multiplex PCR, and its TCRdb copy is limited to in-frame clones, with some not included. The table shows some 150,000 clones, with more than 75% occurring only once. The sequencing used peripheral blood, collected 28 days after the second AZD1222 dose. These receptors were collected from an adult who received the AZD1222 COVID-19 vaccine.

V and J are TRBV4-3 and TRBJ2-1; D is perhaps TRBD1 or TRBD2 (5 bases each). V was clipped by 4 bases and J by 4 bases, with 17 bases between them. Germline V CDR1 and CDR2: LGHNA, YSLEER. The CDR3 has 16 residues. The CDR3 reads CASSPEEGSGYNEQFF. CDR3 DNA sequence: TGCGCCAGCAGCCCAGAAGAGGGGAGCGGATACAATGAGCAGTTCTTC.

The CDR3 coding sequence is TGTGCCAGCACCGCCGACAGATCCAACACTGAAGCTTTCTTT. Encoded protein: CASTADRSNTEAFF. The chain couples TRBV27 to TRBJ1-1, with TRBD1 as a possible D gene (5 bases). Germline CDR1 MNHEY, CDR2 SMNVEV (reference sequence). The length of the CDR3 is 14 residues. Trimming left V 7 bases short and J 2 bases short, with 14 bases between.

The chain couples TRBV3-1 (or the pseudogene TRBV3-2) to TRBJ2-7, with D possibly being TRBD1 (5 bases). The CDR3 is 14 amino acids. The germline V and J ends were trimmed by 6 bases and 0 bases, with 12 bases remaining between them. CDR1 LGHDT and CDR2 YNNKEL come from the germline V gene (reference sequence). The CDR3 spells CASRRQSYSYEQYF. CDR3 in DNA: TGTGCCAGCAGGAGACAGAGCTACTCCTACGAGCAGTACTTC.

This rearrangement joins TRBV30 to TRBJ2-7; D may be TRBD1 (7 bases). Looked up from germline, CDR1 is GTSNPN and CDR2 is SVGIG (reference sequence). V dropped 3 bases and J dropped 4 bases, with 13 bases sitting between them. This CDR3 spans 13 amino acids. The CDR3 sequence is CAWSRGDPYEQYF. The CDR3 DNA reads as TGTGCCTGGAGCAGGGGGGATCCATACGAGCAGTACTTC.

The rearrangement links TRBV29-1 to TRBJ1-3; no definite D call. The V gene's germline CDR1 is SQVTM and CDR2 ANQGSEA. This CDR3 has 11 residues. Trimming stripped 7 bases from V and 1 base from J, with 5 bases between. CDR3 sequence reads: CSAGSGNTIYF. As DNA, the CDR3 is TGCAGCGCGGGGTCTGGAAACACCATATATTTT.

The rearrangement joins TRBV5-6 to TRBJ1-2; perhaps TRBD1 as D (5 bases). Germline V gives CDR1 SGHDT, CDR2 YYEEEE. This CDR3 has 14 residues. The germline V and J ends were trimmed by 2 bases and 12 bases, with 20 bases remaining between them. The CDR3 sequence is CASSFGTAMGGHTF. CDR3 in DNA: TGTGCCAGCAGCTTTGGGACCGCGATGGGAGGCCACACCTTC.

J is TRBJ1-1 and V is TRBV11-2, with TRBD1 matching 8 bases. The V gene's germline CDR1 is SGHAT and CDR2 FQNNGV. This CDR3 comprises 17 residues. The J segment lost 1 base and the V segment lost 5 bases, leaving 12 bases of the junction unmatched. In DNA form, the CDR3 reads TGTGCCAGCAGCCCCCAGACAGGGGACTCCTCGAACACTGAAGCTTTCTTT. This sequence encodes CASSPQTGDSSNTEAFF.

The rearrangement links TRBV24-1 to TRBJ1-2; D remains ambiguous. The CDR3 length is 14 residues. Germline V CDR1 and CDR2: KGHDR, SFDVKD. V was clipped by 4 bases and J by 8 bases, with 16 bases between them. The CDR3 protein is CATSDRGRVGGYTF. DNA of the CDR3: TGTGCCACCAGTGACAGAGGGAGGGTAGGCGGCTACACCTTC.

The chain links TRBV7-2 to TRBJ1-1; D remains unclear. The ends were cut back, 3 bases at V and 5 bases at J, with 16 bases in the middle. Germline V gene data show CDR1 as SGHTA and CDR2 as FQGNSA. The CDR3 runs to 15 residues. For the CDR3, the DNA is TGTGCCAGCAGCTTGCTAGGTGGAGGTATTACTGAAGCTTTCTTT. Translated, it gives CASSLLGGGITEAFF. Drawing the rest from reference TRBV7-2 and TRBJ1-1, the complete variable domain is GAGVSQSPSNKVTEKGKDVELRCDPISGHTALYWYRQSLGQGLEFLIYFQGNSAPDKSGLPSDRFSAERTGGSVSTLTIQRTQQEDSAVYLCASSLLGGGITEAFFGQGTRLTVV.

This clone was recorded once. This chain connects TRBV25-1 to TRBJ1-4; weak D call: TRBD1 (6 bases). CDR1 is MGHDK, CDR2 SYGVNS, per germline. V gave up 6 bases and J gave up 6 bases, with 11 bases separating them. The CDR3 is 13 residues long. The CDR3 is CASRRGADEKLFF. In DNA, the CDR3 is TGTGCCAGCAGACGGGGGGCGGATGAAAAACTGTTTTTT.